These 20 T cell receptor beta chains originate from one sample sequenced in a study of cytomegalovirus exposure and HLA in healthy donors. In the PCR, 60 Vbeta and 13 Jbeta primers were used. Here immunoSEQ multiplex PCR was the method, and the copy in TCRdb shows in-frame clones only, minus some. The sample lists fewer than 300,000 clones; about 80% were seen once. The sequenced material came from PBMCs. The source is a girl aged 2 to 9 in good health and CMV-seronegative.

This clone has only one observation. The chain has TRBV5-1 and TRBJ2-5; a weak D match, TRBD1 (7 bases). Trimming stripped 4 bases from V and 4 bases from J, with 14 bases between. Looked up from germline, CDR1 is SGHRS and CDR2 is YFSETQ. This CDR3 region has 14 residues. The CDR3 nucleotides read TGCGCCAGCAGCCGCGGGACAGACTCAGAGACCCAGTACTTC. This gives the protein CASSRGTDSETQYF.

This sequence joins TRBV5-1 and TRBJ1-1; D uncertain. V was shortened by 5 bases and J by 0 bases, with 14 bases between the two germline ends. CDR3 size: 15 residues. Germline assignment: CDR1 SGHRS and CDR2 YFSETQ. DNA of the CDR3: TGCGCCAGCAGAAGGGAGCTGCCCCTGAACACTGAAGCTTTCTTT. It encodes CASRRELPLNTEAFF.

This clone was counted between two and nine times. This rearrangement joins TRBV2 to TRBJ1-6, with TRBD1 matching over 9 bases. This CDR3 is built from 15 residues. Trimming at V came to 4 bases and at J to 8 bases, leaving 6 bases not matched to a gene. The germline gives CDR1 SNHLY, CDR2 FYNNEI. The CDR3 sequence is CASSVGQGFHSPLHF. The CDR3 nucleotides read TGTGCCAGCAGTGTAGGACAGGGGTTTCATTCACCCCTCCACTTT.

This clone was found a few times. The V call is TRBV27, the J call TRBJ1-2; D remains ambiguous. The V end lost 7 bases, the J end lost 4 bases, and 16 bases lay between the germline ends. The CDR3 has 14 amino acids. Germline V CDR1 and CDR2: MNHEY, SMNVEV (reference sequence). The CDR3 reads CASKLEEKTYGYTF. Here the CDR3 DNA reads TGTGCCAGCAAGTTGGAGGAAAAGACCTATGGCTACACCTTC.

This clone was seen once. The J gene is TRBJ2-2, the V gene TRBV27, with 8 bases matching TRBD1. Germline CDR1 and CDR2: MNHEY and SMNVEV (reference sequence). The junction had 7 bases not matched to a gene; V was cut back by 8 bases and J by 5 bases. The CDR3 loop spans 14 amino acids. This CDR3 is CASSDRVTTGELFF. For the CDR3, the DNA is TGTGCCAGCTCGGACAGGGTAACTACCGGGGAGCTGTTTTTT.

This clone is a singleton in its sample. The chain employs TRBV9 and TRBJ2-3; D call uncertain. Per the germline V gene, CDR1 is SGDLS and CDR2 is YYNGEE. V was clipped by 0 bases and J by 2 bases, with 10 bases between them. The CDR3 has 15 amino acids. CDR3 in DNA: TGTGCCAGCAGCGTAGAATTCCAATTCACAGATACGCAGTATTTT. Protein sequence: CASSVEFQFTDTQYF.

The rearrangement joins TRBV9 to TRBJ2-7, with 7 bases aligning to TRBD1. Trimming removed 5 bases from V and 4 bases from J; junction bases left unmatched: 6. The germline CDR1 and CDR2 sequences are SGDLS and YYNGEE. The CDR3 spans 13 residues. The CDR3 DNA sequence: TGTGCCAGCAGTAGGGACAGTGCATACGAGCAGTACTTC. It yields the protein CASSRDSAYEQYF.

The CDR3 reads CASSALYWGQGRNEQFF. Here the CDR3 DNA reads TGTGCCAGCAGTGCCCTTTATTGGGGACAGGGGAGGAATGAGCAGTTCTTC. V is TRBV25-1 and J is TRBJ2-1; 10 bases agree with TRBD1. Losses at the gene ends were 4 bases for V and 7 bases for J; bases not matched to a gene: 13. CDR3 length: 17 amino acids. CDR1 is MGHDK and CDR2 is SYGVNS in the germline V gene. Supplemented by reference TRBV25-1 and TRBJ2-1, the full variable domain reads EADIYQTPRYLVIGTGKKITLECSQTMGHDKMYWYQQDPGMELHLIHYSYGVNSTEKGDLSSESTVSRIRTEHFPLTLESARPSHTSQYLCASSALYWGQGRNEQFFGPGTRLTVL.

The chain is built from TRBV5-6 and TRBJ1-1; TRBD1 aligns across 10 bases. J was trimmed by 3 bases and V by 0 bases; bases with no gene match: 11. Germline CDR1 SGHDT, CDR2 YYEEEE. This CDR3 contains 18 residues. The CDR3 bases are TGTGCCAGCAGCTTGGGGAGACAGGGGGCTGGTTGGGACACTGAAGCTTTCTTT. It translates to CASSLGRQGAGWDTEAFF. Full variable domain (rest looked up from reference TRBV5-6 and TRBJ1-1): DAGVTQSPTHLIKTRGQQVTLRCSPKSGHDTVSWYQQALGQGPQFIFQYYEEEERQRGNFPDRFSGHQFPNYSSELNVNALLLGDSALYLCASSLGRQGAGWDTEAFFGQGTRLTVV.

The chain carries TRBV6-5 and TRBJ2-7; D is undetermined. Germline V CDR1 and CDR2: MNHEY, SVGAGI. This CDR3 spans 11 amino acids. The CDR3 here is CASGSSYEQYF. CDR3 nucleotides: TGTGCGTCTGGCAGCTCCTACGAGCAGTACTTC.

This clone was seen a handful of times. This sequence joins TRBV7-3 and TRBJ2-1, with D maybe TRBD1 (5 bases). Trimming cost V 4 bases and J 12 bases, with 13 bases left between them. The CDR3 runs 12 residues. Germline-derived CDR1 and CDR2 are SGHTA and FQGTGA. The CDR3 reads CASSSYDSRQFF. Written as DNA, the CDR3 is TGTGCCAGCAGCTCCTACGACAGTCGGCAGTTCTTC.

J is TRBJ2-5 and V is TRBV18, with D uncertain. V was trimmed by 3 bases and J by 3 bases, leaving 2 bases between them. CDR1 is KGHSH and CDR2 is LQKENI in the germline V gene. The CDR3 runs 11 residues. The CDR3 loop reads CASSPEETQYF. In DNA form, the CDR3 reads TGTGCCAGCTCACCCGAAGAGACCCAGTACTTC.

CDR3 sequence: CATARQGPAYEQYF. The DNA of the CDR3 is TGTGCCACGGCGCGACAGGGGCCCGCATACGAGCAGTACTTC. This rearrangement joins TRBV19 to TRBJ2-7, with TRBD1 matching over 8 bases. V gave up 10 bases and J gave up 4 bases; unmatched junction bases: 12. The CDR3 runs to 14 residues. Per the germline V gene, CDR1 is LNHDA and CDR2 is SQIVND (reference sequence).

The chain combines TRBV19 with TRBJ1-1; tentatively, D is TRBD1 (6 bases). Trimming shortened V by 6 bases and J by 0 bases, and 14 bases separated the two germline ends. Germline assignment: CDR1 LNHDA and CDR2 SQIVND (reference sequence). The CDR3 is 15 amino acids. The CDR3 region is CASRPNTGLNTEAFF. The CDR3 bases are TGTGCCAGTAGACCAAACACAGGGTTGAACACTGAAGCTTTCTTT.

This clone was seen just once. The rearrangement uses TRBV28 and TRBJ2-7; D possibly corresponds to TRBD2 (5 bases). CDR1 MDHEN and CDR2 SYDVKM come from the germline V gene. V shed 2 bases and J shed 4 bases, with 12 bases lying between them. This CDR3 is built from 14 residues. The CDR3 loop reads CASSLQSRGYEQYF. The CDR3 coding sequence is TGTGCCAGCAGTTTACAATCCCGGGGATACGAGCAGTACTTC.

This rearrangement joins TRBV6-4 to TRBJ1-5, with D maybe TRBD1 (5 bases). This CDR3 region has 15 residues. Germline V lookup: CDR1 MRHNA, CDR2 SNTAGT. V shed 9 bases and J shed 0 bases, with 15 bases lying between them. DNA for the CDR3: TGTGCCAGGCCGGAGGGGTCAACTAGCAATCAGCCCCAGCATTTT. This codes for CARPEGSTSNQPQHF.

The J gene is TRBJ2-7, the V gene TRBV7-2, with D possibly matching TRBD1 (6 bases). Germline V gene data show CDR1 as SGHTA and CDR2 as FQGNSA. V was cut by 5 bases and J by 6 bases, with 26 bases left in between. The CDR3 contains 17 residues. The DNA for the CDR3 is TGTGCCAGCAGCCGAATTGTCACAAACAGGGCGGGCGTCGAGCAGTACTTC. The encoded protein is CASSRIVTNRAGVEQYF.

This clone was detected once. This chain connects TRBV18 to TRBJ2-7, with a possible D match to TRBD2 (5 bases). The CDR3 covers 14 residues. Germline V gene sequence: CDR1 KGHSH, CDR2 LQKENI. V was cut by 6 bases and J by 1 base, with 13 bases left in between. The CDR3 sequence: CASSQSGSSYEQYF. CDR3 bases: TGTGCCAGCTCGCAATCGGGGTCATCCTACGAGCAGTACTTC.

A single count supports this clone. The rearrangement joins TRBV7-8 to TRBJ2-5; D is unclear. The CDR3 runs to 14 residues. The V and J ends lost 2 bases and 3 bases respectively, with 10 bases between them. The germline gives CDR1 SGHVS, CDR2 FQNEAQ. The DNA for the CDR3 is TGTGCCAGCAGCTTAAGTACAGCCGAAGAGACCCAGTACTTC. Its protein product is CASSLSTAEETQYF.

This rearrangement joins TRBV7-9 to TRBJ1-1, with 11 bases matching TRBD1. The V and J ends lost 6 bases and 5 bases, in that order; junction bases with no gene match: 11. This CDR3 contains 16 residues. Germline CDR1 and CDR2: SEHNR and FQNEAQ (reference sequence). The CDR3 here is CASRPAWDRGKTEAFF. The CDR3, as DNA: TGTGCCAGCAGGCCAGCTTGGGACAGGGGGAAGACTGAAGCTTTCTTT.